This T cell receptor (beta chain) was sequenced in a study of cytomegalovirus exposure and HLA in healthy donors. Study results and limitations: Most TCR sequences were rare, but some public TCRs occurred in many donors.

This CDR3 comprises 14 residues. The germline V and J ends were trimmed by 2 bases and 4 bases, with 12 bases remaining between them. CDR1 and CDR2 (germline): MNHEY, SMNVEV (reference sequence). Method: immunoSEQ multiplex PCR; TCRdb's copy keeps in-frame clones and lacks some. The data contain approximately 180,000 clones, approximately 87% of them singletons. This clone was counted between two and nine times. Its target is not known. The sequenced sample consisted of PBMCs. The V call is TRBV27, the J call TRBJ2-7, with a possible D match to TRBD2 (6 bases). The TCR originated in a woman aged 25-40 years in good health and CMV-seronegative. The CDR3 region has the DNA TGTGCCAGCAGTTTAGTTAGCGGAGGGTACGAGCAGTACTTC. It codes for CASSLVSGGYEQYF.